One and the same sample provided the 24 T cell receptor beta chains below, sequenced in a study of T cell responses to AZD1222 COVID-19 vaccine. Sequencing used immunoSEQ multiplex PCR; TCRdb keeps in-frame clones, though not all of them. Of approximately 150,000 clones in the sample, about 87% are singletons; the top ten hold roughly 2.1%. The specimen comprised peripheral blood, sampled on day 0 of AZD1222 vaccination. These receptors were collected from an adult in good health.

This clone was picked up many times. V usage is TRBV7-9 and J usage is TRBJ2-5; 8 bases are a match to TRBD1. Germline V CDR1 and CDR2: SEHNR, FQNEAQ (reference sequence). Trimming took 4 bases from V and 5 from J; bases not matched to a gene: 6. This CDR3 region has 14 residues. The CDR3, as DNA: TGTGCCAGCAGCTCCGACAGGGGATGGGAGACCCAGTACTTC. The encoded protein is CASSSDRGWETQYF. The complete variable domain, with remaining parts taken from reference TRBV7-9 and TRBJ2-5, reads DTGVSQNPRHKITKRGQNVTFRCDPISEHNRLYWYRQTLGQGPEFLTYFQNEAQLEKSRLLSDRFSAERPKGSFSTLEIQRTEQGDSAMYLCASSSDRGWETQYFGPGTRLLVL.

The gene calls are TRBV2 and TRBJ1-4; TRBD1 might be the D (6 bases). The CDR3 totals 17 residues. CDR1 and CDR2 (germline): SNHLY, FYNNEI. V lost 8 bases, J lost 4 bases, and 23 bases lay in between. CDR3 in DNA: TGTGCCAGCTTTCGGGGGTATGGGGGCCTACTTAATGAAAAACTGTTTTTT. It encodes CASFRGYGGLLNEKLFF.

The chain employs TRBV19 and TRBJ1-3; D is uncertain. Trimming took 7 bases from V and 1 from J, leaving 8 bases between them. Germline lookup yields CDR1 LNHDA and CDR2 SQIVND (reference sequence). CDR3 size: 13 residues. CDR3 nucleotides: TGTGCCAGTACTACCAAATCTGGAAACACCATATATTTT. This encodes CASTTKSGNTIYF.

The V and J genes are TRBV4-3 and TRBJ2-1; maybe TRBD2 (6 bases). Germline CDR1 LGHNA, CDR2 YSLEER. Deletions cut 0 bases from V and 6 bases from J, with 12 bases between. The CDR3 runs 15 residues. CDR3 residues: CASSQEFAGLNEQFF. CDR3 DNA: TGCGCCAGCAGCCAAGAGTTTGCGGGACTCAATGAGCAGTTCTTC.

This chain uses TRBV19 with TRBJ2-6; D unclear. The CDR3 runs to 16 residues. Germline V gene data show CDR1 as LNHDA and CDR2 as SQIVND (reference sequence). V lost 6 bases and J 1 base, leaving 13 bases between the germline ends. The CDR3 region is CASRRAGVSGANVLTF. In nucleotides, the CDR3 is TGTGCCAGTAGGCGTGCTGGGGTTTCTGGGGCCAACGTCCTGACTTTC.

This chain joins TRBV5-1 and TRBJ1-4; maybe TRBD1 (6 bases). CDR3 length: 15 residues. The ends were cut back, 3 bases at V and 6 bases at J, with 15 bases in the middle. Germline V gene data show CDR1 as SGHRS and CDR2 as YFSETQ. The CDR3 DNA reads as TGCGCCAGCAGCTCCCTGGGGGACACAGATGAAAAACTGTTTTTT. Translation: CASSSLGDTDEKLFF. The variable domain in full, with the rest retrieved from reference TRBV5-1 and TRBJ1-4, is KAGVTQTPRYLIKTRGQQVTLSCSPISGHRSVSWYQQTPGQGLQFLFEYFSETQRNKGNFPGRFSGRQFSNSRSEMNVSTLELGDSALYLCASSSLGDTDEKLFFGSGTQLSVL.

The chain employs TRBV27 and TRBJ2-1; 10 positions match TRBD1. CDR3 length: 17 amino acids. Germline V gene lookup returns CDR1 MNHEY and CDR2 SMNVEV (reference sequence). The ends lost 5 bases at V and 5 bases at J; junction bases unmatched: 12. CDR3 residues: CASSLRRRDRGHNEQFF. The CDR3 nucleotides are TGTGCCAGCAGTCTAAGGAGGCGGGACAGGGGACACAATGAGCAGTTCTTC.

V gene TRBV7-2 combines with J gene TRBJ2-1; the D gene could be TRBD1 or TRBD2 (7 bases each). The germline V gene has CDR1 SGHTA and CDR2 FQGNSA. V dropped 2 bases and J dropped 7 bases, with 18 bases sitting between them. This CDR3 contains 16 residues. CDR3 in DNA: TGTGCCAGCAGCTTAAGGGGGCGGGAGATGGGGAATGAGCAGTTCTTC. This sequence encodes CASSLRGREMGNEQFF.

The V gene is TRBV7-2, the J gene TRBJ1-2, with 7 bases aligning to TRBD1. V was pared by 5 bases and J by 8 bases, with 14 bases of the junction left unmatched. The CDR3 runs 15 residues. Germline V lookup: CDR1 SGHTA, CDR2 FQGNSA. DNA of the CDR3: TGTGCCAGCAGCCTTACCCTGACAGGGCCTCTGGGCTACACCTTC. Translating it yields CASSLTLTGPLGYTF.

The chain joins TRBV12-3 or TRBV12-4 to TRBJ1-5; the D is unclear. The CDR3 totals 13 residues. V was pared by 3 bases and J by 7 bases, with 10 bases between. The CDR3 DNA follows: TGTGCCAGCAGTTTGACGGGGAACCAGCCCCAGCATTTT. It specifies CASSLTGNQPQHF.

The chain carries TRBV10-3 and TRBJ1-1; maybe TRBD1 (5 bases). The CDR3 extends over 15 amino acids. Germline CDR1 and CDR2: ENHRY and SYGVKD. The germline V and J ends were trimmed by 8 bases and 0 bases, with 16 bases remaining between them. The CDR3, as DNA: TGTGCCATCTCCCGGGACCCTCCTTTGAACACTGAAGCTTTCTTT. Translating it yields CAISRDPPLNTEAFF.

The rearrangement links TRBV5-1 to TRBJ2-1; 11 bases line up with TRBD2. Unmatched junction bases numbered 8, after V lost 0 bases and J lost 6 bases. The CDR3 spans 17 residues. The V gene's germline CDR1 is SGHRS and CDR2 YFSETQ. CDR3 protein: CASSLVAGGPTANEQFF. The CDR3 bases are TGCGCCAGCAGCTTGGTAGCGGGAGGGCCAACCGCCAATGAGCAGTTCTTC.

The chain couples TRBV20-1 to TRBJ2-7; D is ambiguous. With 0 bases removed from V and 5 bases from J, the gap between germline ends came to 5 bases. The CDR3 runs 11 residues. Germline loops: CDR1 DFQATT, CDR2 SNEGSKA (reference sequence). CDR3 sequence: CSARESHEQYF. CDR3 bases: TGCAGTGCTAGAGAGAGTCACGAGCAGTACTTC.

V usage is TRBV5-1 and J usage is TRBJ1-2; D might be TRBD1 (6 bases). The CDR3 is 13 residues long. Germline-derived CDR1 and CDR2 are SGHRS and YFSETQ. Deletions cut 9 bases from V and 4 bases from J, with 16 bases between. The CDR3 spells CATPEAGVYGYTF. The CDR3 bases are TGCGCCACCCCAGAGGCAGGGGTCTATGGCTACACCTTC.

The V and J genes are TRBV7-9 and TRBJ2-7; perhaps TRBD2 as D (5 bases). The CDR3 totals 15 residues. The germline V gene encodes CDR1 SEHNR and CDR2 FQNEAQ (reference sequence). Trimming took off 5 bases at V and 3 bases at J, with 17 bases between the two ends. CDR3 residues: CASSDHSELYYEQYF. CDR3 sequence (DNA): TGTGCCAGCAGCGATCATAGCGAACTCTACTACGAGCAGTACTTC.

The chain has TRBV9 and TRBJ1-3; D perhaps matches TRBD1 (5 bases). Germline lookup yields CDR1 SGDLS and CDR2 YYNGEE. The V end was cut by 0 bases, the J end by 5 bases, with 15 bases between. CDR3 size: 16 residues. The CDR3 DNA is TGTGCCAGCAGCGTAGGGGTTGGGGGAGCGAGAAACACCATATATTTT. Its translation: CASSVGVGGARNTIYF.

The V and J genes are TRBV5-1 and TRBJ2-7, with D hard to call. The germline gives CDR1 SGHRS, CDR2 YFSETQ. Trimming took 4 bases from V and 3 from J, leaving 11 bases between them. This CDR3 has 13 residues. The CDR3 DNA sequence: TGCGCCAGCAGCGTACGTGTCGGCTACGAGCAGTACTTC. Amino acids: CASSVRVGYEQYF.

This chain joins TRBV10-3 and TRBJ2-5; 9 nucleotides align to TRBD1. J gave up 4 bases and V 3 bases, and 6 bases lay outside the gene matches. The CDR3 sequence is 15 residues long. Germline V gene lookup returns CDR1 ENHRY and CDR2 SYGVKD. CDR3 DNA: TGTGCCATCAGTGATGGACAGGGGTGGGGAGAGACCCAGTACTTC. Protein: CAISDGQGWGETQYF.

The chain has TRBV5-6 and TRBJ1-3; D gene unclear. CDR3 length equals 16 residues. Trimming pared 1 base from V and 0 bases from J, leaving 11 bases between. Germline V gene lookup returns CDR1 SGHDT and CDR2 YYEEEE. CDR3 coding DNA: TGTGCCAGCAGCTTGTGGGCGGGGTACTCTGGAAACACCATATATTTT. Its translation is CASSLWAGYSGNTIYF.

V and J are TRBV5-1 and TRBJ1-2; the D is unclear. Trimming took off 0 bases at V and 0 bases at J, with 9 bases between the two ends. This CDR3 is 15 amino acids long. Germline CDR1 reads SGHRS; CDR2 reads YFSETQ. CDR3 sequence (DNA): TGCGCCAGCAGCTTGGGGTCCGGAGCTAACTATGGCTACACCTTC. Its protein is CASSLGSGANYGYTF.

J is TRBJ2-2 and V is TRBV5-1; D is undetermined. Germline assignment: CDR1 SGHRS and CDR2 YFSETQ. The CDR3 runs 13 residues. Between the trimmed V and J ends, which lost 0 bases and 6 bases, there was a span of 6 bases. The CDR3 region is CASSLGRAGELFF. CDR3 bases: TGCGCCAGCAGCTTGGGCCGGGCCGGGGAGCTGTTTTTT.

This chain connects TRBV4-2 to TRBJ2-7; TRBD1 might be the D (6 bases). With 1 base removed from V and 2 bases from J, the gap between germline ends came to 12 bases. Germline V lookup: CDR1 LGHNA, CDR2 YNFKEQ. The CDR3 totals 15 residues. CDR3 loop: CASSQATGLAYEQYF. The CDR3 region has the DNA TGTGCCAGCAGCCAAGCTACAGGGCTAGCCTACGAGCAGTACTTC.

This clone occurred a few times. The chain combines TRBV30 with TRBJ1-4; D unclear. The CDR3 has 15 residues. From germline, CDR1 is GTSNPN and CDR2 SVGIG (reference sequence). Trimming removed 3 bases from V and 0 bases from J, with 11 bases in between. As DNA, the CDR3 is TGTGCCTGGAGCGCTCACAGTGCAACTAATGAAAAACTGTTTTTT. It codes for CAWSAHSATNEKLFF. The full variable domain, completed using reference TRBV30 and TRBJ1-4, is SQTIHQWPATLVQPVGSPLSLECTVEGTSNPNLYWYRQAAGRGLQLLFYSVGIGQISSEVPQNLSASRPQDRQFILSSKKLLLSDSGFYLCAWSAHSATNEKLFFGSGTQLSVL.

The chain is built from TRBV7-8 and TRBJ2-2; D unclear. V lost 3 bases and J 2 bases, leaving 10 bases between the germline ends. Germline loops: CDR1 SGHVS, CDR2 FQNEAQ. This CDR3 has 15 residues. The CDR3 protein is CASSLWKLNTGELFF. Written as DNA, the CDR3 is TGTGCCAGCAGCTTGTGGAAATTAAACACCGGGGAGCTGTTTTTT.